Listed here is a single T cell receptor beta chain. These data are taken from a study of blood T cell repertoires in COVID-19. Study in general: Whether acute or convalescent, the COVID-19 samples came from the United States, Italy and Spain. The analysed material was cDNA or gDNA that came from T cells, B-cell-depleted T cells, or PBMCs.

This CDR3 comprises 13 residues. Repertoires were generated with immunoSEQ multiplex PCR, while TCRdb's copy carries only in-frame clones and drops some. The data show about 200,000 clones, about 90% seen once. V usage is TRBV21-1 and J usage is TRBJ1-1; the tabulated D call, TRBD1, remains unverified against the DNA. TRBV21-1 is a pseudogene segment. The source material was peripheral blood. This clonotype was obtained from a man younger than 35 with active or convalescent COVID-19. The CDR3: CASSWTGGTEAFF. CDR3 in DNA: TGTGCCAGCAGCTGGACAGGGGGCACTGAAGCTTTCTTT.